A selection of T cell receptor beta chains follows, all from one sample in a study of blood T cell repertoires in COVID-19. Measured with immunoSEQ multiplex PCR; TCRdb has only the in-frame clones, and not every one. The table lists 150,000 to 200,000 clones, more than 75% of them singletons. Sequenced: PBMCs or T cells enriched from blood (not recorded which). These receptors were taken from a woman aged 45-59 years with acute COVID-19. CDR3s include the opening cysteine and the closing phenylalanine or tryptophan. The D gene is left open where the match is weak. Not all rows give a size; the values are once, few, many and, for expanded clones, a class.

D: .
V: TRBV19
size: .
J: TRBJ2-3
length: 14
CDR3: CASKAQGMTDTQYF
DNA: TGTGCCAGTAAGGCCCAGGGGATGACAGATACGCAGTATTTT

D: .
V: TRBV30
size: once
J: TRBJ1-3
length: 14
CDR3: CAWLRGRSGNTIYF
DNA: TGTGCCTGGTTACGGGGTCGCTCTGGAAACACCATATATTTT

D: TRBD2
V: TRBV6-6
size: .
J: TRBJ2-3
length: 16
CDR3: CASSLRLAGGTDTQYF
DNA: TGTGCCAGCAGTCTTCGACTAGCGGGGGGCACAGATACGCAGTATTTT

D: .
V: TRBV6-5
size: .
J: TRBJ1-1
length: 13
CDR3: CASNQGGNTEAFF
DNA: TGTGCCAGCAATCAGGGAGGGAACACTGAAGCTTTCTTT

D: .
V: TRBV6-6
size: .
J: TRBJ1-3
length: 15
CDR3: CASSPRANSGNTIYF
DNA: TGTGCCAGCAGCCCGAGGGCAAACTCTGGAAACACCATATATTTT

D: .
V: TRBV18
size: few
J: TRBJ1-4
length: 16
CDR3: CASSPMAVGTNEKLFF
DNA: TGTGCCAGCTCACCGATGGCAGTTGGAACTAATGAAAAACTGTTTTTT

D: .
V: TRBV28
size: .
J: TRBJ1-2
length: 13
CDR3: CASSRSGVDGYTF
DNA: TGTGCCAGCAGCCGCTCGGGGGTGGATGGCTACACCTTC

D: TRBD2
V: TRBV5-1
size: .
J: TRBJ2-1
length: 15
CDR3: CASSSFSGGENEQFF
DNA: TGCGCCAGCAGCTCATTTAGCGGGGGGGAAAATGAGCAGTTCTTC

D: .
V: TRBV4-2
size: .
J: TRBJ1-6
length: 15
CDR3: CASSQEGVNNSPLHF
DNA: TGTGCCAGCAGCCAAGAGGGAGTAAATAATTCACCCCTCCACTTT

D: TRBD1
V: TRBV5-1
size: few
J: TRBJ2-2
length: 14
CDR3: CASSPTGDTGELFF
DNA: TGCGCCAGCAGCCCGACAGGGGACACCGGGGAGCTGTTTTTT

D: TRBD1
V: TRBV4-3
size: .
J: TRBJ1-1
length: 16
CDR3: CASSQGSRDSNTEAFF
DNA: TGCGCCAGCAGCCAAGGCTCGCGGGACAGTAACACTGAAGCTTTCTTT

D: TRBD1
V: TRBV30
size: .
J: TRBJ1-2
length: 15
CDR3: CAWRNPPTGGYGYTF
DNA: TGTGCCTGGAGGAATCCTCCGACAGGGGGTTATGGCTACACCTTC